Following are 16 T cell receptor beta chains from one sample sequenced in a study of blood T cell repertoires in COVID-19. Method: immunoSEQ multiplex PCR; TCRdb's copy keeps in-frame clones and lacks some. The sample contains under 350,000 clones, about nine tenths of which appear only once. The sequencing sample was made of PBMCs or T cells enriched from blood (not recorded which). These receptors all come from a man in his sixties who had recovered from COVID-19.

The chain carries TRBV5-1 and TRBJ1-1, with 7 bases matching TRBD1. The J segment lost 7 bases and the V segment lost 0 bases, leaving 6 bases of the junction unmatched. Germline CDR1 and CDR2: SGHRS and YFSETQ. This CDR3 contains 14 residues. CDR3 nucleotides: TGCGCCAGCAGCTTGGGACAGGGAGTCGGTGAAGCTTTCTTT. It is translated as CASSLGQGVGEAFF.

The CDR3 DNA sequence: TGTGCCAGCAGCTTCAACGGACTGGGTAGCAATGAGCAGTTCTTC. Amino acid sequence: CASSFNGLGSNEQFF. The chain combines TRBV7-2 with TRBJ2-1; D possibly corresponds to TRBD2 (5 bases). This CDR3 is 15 amino acids long. CDR1 and CDR2 from the germline V gene are SGHTA and FQGNSA. The V gene lost 3 bases and the J gene lost 6 bases, with 15 bases spanning the gap.

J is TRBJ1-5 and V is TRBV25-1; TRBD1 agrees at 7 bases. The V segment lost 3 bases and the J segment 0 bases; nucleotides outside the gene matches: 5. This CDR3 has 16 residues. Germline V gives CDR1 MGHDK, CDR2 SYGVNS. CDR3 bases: TGTGCCAGCAGTGAGACAGGGATAGGTAGCAATCAGCCCCAGCATTTT. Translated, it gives CASSETGIGSNQPQHF.

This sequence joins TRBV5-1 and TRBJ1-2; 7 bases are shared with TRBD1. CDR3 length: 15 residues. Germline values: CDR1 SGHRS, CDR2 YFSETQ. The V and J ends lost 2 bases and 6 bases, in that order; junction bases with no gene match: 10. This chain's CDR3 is CASSFGTAGLDGYTF. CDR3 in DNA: TGCGCCAGCAGCTTCGGGACAGCCGGCTTGGATGGCTACACCTTC.

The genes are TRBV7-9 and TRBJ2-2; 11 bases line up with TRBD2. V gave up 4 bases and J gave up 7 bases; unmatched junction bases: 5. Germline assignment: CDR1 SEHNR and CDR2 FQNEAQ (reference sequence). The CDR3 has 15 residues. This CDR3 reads CASSSGLAGSGELFF. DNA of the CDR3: TGTGCCAGCAGCTCAGGACTAGCGGGTAGCGGGGAGCTGTTTTTT.

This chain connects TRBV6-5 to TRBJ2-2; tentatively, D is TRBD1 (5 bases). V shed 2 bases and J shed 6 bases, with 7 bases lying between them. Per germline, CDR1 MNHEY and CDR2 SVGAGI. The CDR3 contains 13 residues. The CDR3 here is CASSYMGPGELFF. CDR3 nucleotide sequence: TGTGCCAGCAGTTACATGGGGCCCGGGGAGCTGTTTTTT.

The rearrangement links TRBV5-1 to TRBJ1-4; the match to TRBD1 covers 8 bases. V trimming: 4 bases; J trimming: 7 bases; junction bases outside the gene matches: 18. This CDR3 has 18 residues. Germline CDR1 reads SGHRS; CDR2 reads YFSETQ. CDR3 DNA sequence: TGCGCCAGCAGCGTGAGGCCGACAGGGGCGTTGTTGGGTGAAAAACTGTTTTTT. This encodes CASSVRPTGALLGEKLFF.

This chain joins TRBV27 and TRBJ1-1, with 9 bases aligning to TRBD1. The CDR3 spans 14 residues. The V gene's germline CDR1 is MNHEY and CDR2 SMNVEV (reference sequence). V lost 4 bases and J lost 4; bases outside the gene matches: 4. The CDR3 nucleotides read TGTGCCAGCAGTTACAGGGGGCCTGGCACTGAAGCTTTCTTT. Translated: CASSYRGPGTEAFF.

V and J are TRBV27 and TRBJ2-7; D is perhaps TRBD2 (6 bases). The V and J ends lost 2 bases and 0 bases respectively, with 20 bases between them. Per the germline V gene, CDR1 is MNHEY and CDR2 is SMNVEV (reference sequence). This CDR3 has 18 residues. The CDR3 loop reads CASSLRGSGEARSYEQYF. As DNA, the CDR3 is TGTGCCAGCAGTTTAAGGGGCTCGGGGGAGGCTCGCTCCTACGAGCAGTACTTC.

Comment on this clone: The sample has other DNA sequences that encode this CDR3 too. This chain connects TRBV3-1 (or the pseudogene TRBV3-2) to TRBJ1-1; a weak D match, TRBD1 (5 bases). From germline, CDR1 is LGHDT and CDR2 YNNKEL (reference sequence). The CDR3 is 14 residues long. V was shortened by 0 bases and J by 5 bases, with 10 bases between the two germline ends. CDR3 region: CASSQERGSTEAFF. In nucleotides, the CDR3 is TGTGCCAGCAGCCAAGAAAGGGGTAGTACTGAAGCTTTCTTT.

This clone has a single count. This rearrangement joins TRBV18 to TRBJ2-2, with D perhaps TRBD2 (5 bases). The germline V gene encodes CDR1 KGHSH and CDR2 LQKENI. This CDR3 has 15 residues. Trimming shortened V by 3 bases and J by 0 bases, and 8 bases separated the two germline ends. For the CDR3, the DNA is TGTGCCAGCTCACCGGGAGATACGAACACCGGGGAGCTGTTTTTT. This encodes CASSPGDTNTGELFF.

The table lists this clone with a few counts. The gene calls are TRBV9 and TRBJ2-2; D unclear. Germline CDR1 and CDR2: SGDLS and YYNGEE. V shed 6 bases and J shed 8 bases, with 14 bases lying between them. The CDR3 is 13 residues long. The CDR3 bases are TGTGCCAGCACCCTAAGACACGAAGGGGAGCTGTTTTTT. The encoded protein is CASTLRHEGELFF. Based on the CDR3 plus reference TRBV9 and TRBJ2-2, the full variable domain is DSGVTQTPKHLITATGQRVTLRCSPRSGDLSVYWYQQSLDQGLQFLIQYYNGEERAKGNILERFSAQQFPDLHSELNLSSLELGDSALYFCASTLRHEGELFFGEGSRLTVL.

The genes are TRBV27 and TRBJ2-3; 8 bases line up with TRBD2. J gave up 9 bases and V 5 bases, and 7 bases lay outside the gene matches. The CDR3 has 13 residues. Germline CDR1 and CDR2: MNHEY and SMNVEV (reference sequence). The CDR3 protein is CASSRGTRQTQYF. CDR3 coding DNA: TGTGCCAGCAGTCGCGGGACTAGACAGACGCAGTATTTT.

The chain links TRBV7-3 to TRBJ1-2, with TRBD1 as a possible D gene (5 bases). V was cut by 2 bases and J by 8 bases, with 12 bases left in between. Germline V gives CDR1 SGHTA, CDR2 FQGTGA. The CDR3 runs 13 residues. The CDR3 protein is CASSLDSYGGYTF. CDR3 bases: TGTGCCAGCAGCTTAGACAGCTATGGGGGCTACACCTTC.

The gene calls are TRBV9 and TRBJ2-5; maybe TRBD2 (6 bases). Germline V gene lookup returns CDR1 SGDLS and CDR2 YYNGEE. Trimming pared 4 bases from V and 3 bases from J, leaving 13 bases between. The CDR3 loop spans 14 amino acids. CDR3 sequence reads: CASSIRGGKETQYF. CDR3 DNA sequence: TGTGCCAGCAGCATACGTGGGGGGAAAGAGACCCAGTACTTC.

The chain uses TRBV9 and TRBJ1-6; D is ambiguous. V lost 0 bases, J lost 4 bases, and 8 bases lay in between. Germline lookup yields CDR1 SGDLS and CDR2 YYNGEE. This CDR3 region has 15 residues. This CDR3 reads CASSVASGYNSPLHF. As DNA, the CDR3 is TGTGCCAGCAGCGTAGCATCGGGGTATAATTCACCCCTCCACTTT.